Sequencing of this T cell receptor (beta chain) was carried out in a study of blood T cells in healthy people across ages. A few counts support this clonotype. Its cognate antigen is unknown. Study-wide findings and caveats: The study found more naive CD4+ cells and higher diversity in long-lived than aged donors.

The CDR3 is 16 residues long. The trim removed 1 base at V and 8 bases at J, leaving 7 bases unmatched. Primers used in a second PCR of about 7 to 11 cycles were a sample-barcoded 5' primer and a J-beta primer mix. TCRdb itself ran the 5' RACE reads through MiXCR, one entry per CDR3 protein. The sample carries some 1.4 million distinct CDR3 sequences, 40% to 50% recorded once. This chain uses TRBV12-3 or TRBV12-4 with TRBJ2-1, with 11 bases identical to TRBD2. This clonotype was sampled from a young woman in good health. Sequenced input: blood. CDR3 in amino acids: CASSLGSGGVQYEQFF. The CDR3 DNA is TGTGCCAGCAGTTTAGGTAGCGGGGGGGTACAGTATGAGCAGTTCTTC.